This TCR beta chain emerged from a study of blood T cell repertoires in COVID-19. The V gene's germline CDR1 is SEHNR and CDR2 FQNEAQ (reference sequence). V was clipped by 5 bases and J by 6 bases; unmatched bases: 8. This CDR3 has 16 amino acids. Authors' data handling: The assay estimated nucleated cells by amplifying reference gene primers. TCRdb keeps only in-frame clones here, not all; method: immunoSEQ multiplex PCR. V, J and clone size were drawn from that table, and D and trimming were deduced from the DNA. The sample gives some 150,000 clones, roughly 87% of which show up once; around 1.4% is in the top ten.

The sequence derives from a woman in her fifties or sixties with acute or convalescent COVID-19. The sequenced material came from peripheral blood. The chain has TRBV7-9 and TRBJ2-1, with 12 nucleotides matching TRBD2. CDR3 nucleotides: TGTGCCAGCAGCGCTAGACTAGCGGGAGATACCAATGAGCAGTTCTTC. This codes for CASSARLAGDTNEQFF.